A selection of T cell receptor beta chains follows, all from one sample in a study of CD8+CD57+ T cells in acquired aplastic anemia. TCRdb reprocessed the reads with MiXCR, giving one entry per CDR3 protein. In the table there are about 210,000 distinct CDR3 sequences, 34% of which are singletons. Sequenced: sorted CD4+, CD8+, or CD8+CD57+ T cells (not recorded which) from PBMCs. The receptors originated from a human donor in good health, serving as a control. CDR3s include the opening cysteine and the closing phenylalanine or tryptophan. The order of the fields is clone size, D gene, J gene, V gene, CDR3 DNA, CDR3 protein. The D gene is left open where the match is weak. Clone size is stated in some rows and not others, as once, few, many or a class when expanded.

clone_size: NA; d_call: NA; j_call: TRBJ2-2; v_call: TRBV29-1; cdr3_nt: TGCAGCGTTGAGGCTAGCAACACCGGGGAGCTGTTTTTT; cdr3_aa: CSVEASNTGELFF
clone_size: NA; d_call: NA; j_call: TRBJ2-7; v_call: TRBV18; cdr3_nt: TGTGCCAGCTCACCCGTCGGGAGCTACGAGCAGTACTTC; cdr3_aa: CASSPVGSYEQYF
clone_size: NA; d_call: NA; j_call: TRBJ2-7; v_call: TRBV10-2; cdr3_nt: TGCGCCAGCAGTGACACCGGGGGGCGCTACGAGCAGTACTTC; cdr3_aa: CASSDTGGRYEQYF
clone_size: NA; d_call: NA; j_call: TRBJ1-1; v_call: TRBV10-3; cdr3_nt: TGTGCCAGCATTTTCAGGGGAATGAACACTGAAGCTTTCTTT; cdr3_aa: CASIFRGMNTEAFF
clone_size: NA; d_call: NA; j_call: TRBJ1-3; v_call: TRBV5-1; cdr3_nt: TGCGCCAGCAGCTTCGGGGGCAGCTCGAGCCGATCCTCTGGAAACACCATATATTTT; cdr3_aa: CASSFGGSSSRSSGNTIYF
clone_size: NA; d_call: NA; j_call: TRBJ1-2; v_call: TRBV24-1; cdr3_nt: TGTGCCACCAGTGCTAGGGGCCAGAATGGCTACACCTTC; cdr3_aa: CATSARGQNGYTF
clone_size: many; d_call: NA; j_call: TRBJ1-3; v_call: TRBV9; cdr3_nt: TGTGCCAGCAGCGTAGAGGGTGGAAACACCATATATTTT; cdr3_aa: CASSVEGGNTIYF
clone_size: few; d_call: NA; j_call: TRBJ1-3; v_call: TRBV5-4; cdr3_nt: TGTGCCAGCAGCTTGGGGGGCAGGGTAGCCGGAAACACCATATATTTT; cdr3_aa: CASSLGGRVAGNTIYF
clone_size: many; d_call: TRBD1; j_call: TRBJ2-1; v_call: TRBV19; cdr3_nt: TGTGCCAGTAGTAAAACGGACAGGGCAAGGGACCCGAATGAGCAGTTCTTC; cdr3_aa: CASSKTDRARDPNEQFF
clone_size: NA; d_call: NA; j_call: TRBJ1-1; v_call: TRBV29-1; cdr3_nt: TGCAGCGTTCTCGACAGGAAGAACACTGAAGCTTTCTTT; cdr3_aa: CSVLDRKNTEAFF
clone_size: many; d_call: NA; j_call: TRBJ1-2; v_call: TRBV7-2; cdr3_nt: TGTGCCAGCAGCTCCTACTATGGCTACACCTTC; cdr3_aa: CASSSYYGYTF
clone_size: NA; d_call: NA; j_call: TRBJ2-7; v_call: TRBV24-1; cdr3_nt: TGTGCCACCAGTGGCAGGGGCCTAAGTGCCGAGCAGTACTTC; cdr3_aa: CATSGRGLSAEQYF
clone_size: NA; d_call: TRBD1; j_call: TRBJ2-3; v_call: TRBV11-1; cdr3_nt: TGTGCCAGCAGCTTAGGTGGACAGGGGGCAGATACGCAGTATTTT; cdr3_aa: CASSLGGQGADTQYF
clone_size: NA; d_call: NA; j_call: TRBJ1-1; v_call: TRBV18; cdr3_nt: TGTGCCAGCTCAGTCGCAATGAACGCTGAAGCTTTCTTT; cdr3_aa: CASSVAMNAEAFF
clone_size: NA; d_call: TRBD2; j_call: TRBJ2-7; v_call: TRBV7-9; cdr3_nt: TGTGCCAGCAGCTTAGCCGGGACTACCCACGGGCAGTACTTC; cdr3_aa: CASSLAGTTHGQYF
clone_size: many; d_call: TRBD1; j_call: TRBJ1-1; v_call: TRBV7-9; cdr3_nt: TGTGCCAGCAGCCGGACAGGGCTTGAAGCTTTCTTT; cdr3_aa: CASSRTGLEAFF
clone_size: many; d_call: NA; j_call: TRBJ1-6; v_call: TRBV7-2; cdr3_nt: TGTGCCAGCAGTCTAATGGGGGTTCATTCACCCCTCCACTTT; cdr3_aa: CASSLMGVHSPLHF
clone_size: NA; d_call: NA; j_call: TRBJ1-1; v_call: TRBV7-3; cdr3_nt: TGTGCCAGCAGCTTAGATAGGGGGGCAGGAGCTTTCTTT; cdr3_aa: CASSLDRGAGAFF
clone_size: NA; d_call: NA; j_call: TRBJ2-3; v_call: TRBV19; cdr3_nt: TGTGCCAGTAGCGGGACTGCGGGGCGGGATACGCAGTATTTT; cdr3_aa: CASSGTAGRDTQYF
clone_size: many; d_call: NA; j_call: TRBJ1-3; v_call: TRBV7-2; cdr3_nt: TGTGCCAGCACCTCGTCACCTGGAAACACCATATATTTT; cdr3_aa: CASTSSPGNTIYF
clone_size: NA; d_call: NA; j_call: TRBJ1-2; v_call: TRBV10-1; cdr3_nt: TGCGCCAGCAGTGTTGGCAAAACCTATGGCTACACCTTC; cdr3_aa: CASSVGKTYGYTF
clone_size: few; d_call: NA; j_call: TRBJ2-1; v_call: TRBV4-2; cdr3_nt: TGTGCCAGCAGCCCTGGACTTACAAACTCCTACAATGAGCAGTTCTTC; cdr3_aa: CASSPGLTNSYNEQFF